Below are 19 T cell receptor beta chains sequenced from a single sample in a study of T cells in Graves' hyperthyroidism and ophthalmopathy (dated by TCRdb to between 2018 and 2021). To prepare the library, multiplex PCR was applied. For sequencing, an Illumina HiSeq 2000 was employed. The TCR beta CDR3 regions were amplified from the RNA transcripts. A first-round RT-PCR of the TCR CDR3 used the HTBI primer set with the Qiagen OneStep RT-PCR kit. TCRdb took the public reads, trimmed them with fastp at Q25, ran MiXCR for clone calling and kept in-frame beta chains. Under each unique CDR3 protein, matching rows form one entry showing the most common genes and DNA. In all, the sample holds about 530,000 distinct CDR3 sequences, and about a sixth of those were seen once. 17% of the sample belongs to the ten largest clones. The sample comprised blood. Receptors originate from a woman aged 18-29 years with Graves' ophthalmopathy.

This clonotype was detected many times. The genes are TRBV18 and TRBJ1-1; D remains unclear. The germline V and J ends were trimmed by 5 bases and 10 bases, with 17 bases remaining between them. The V gene's germline CDR1 is KGHSH and CDR2 LQKENI. The CDR3 loop spans 13 amino acids. CDR3 sequence: CASSATKVAGAFF. The CDR3 nucleotides are TGTGCCAGCTCAGCAACAAAAGTCGCCGGAGCTTTCTTT.

The table lists this clonotype with many counts. This chain connects TRBV13 to TRBJ1-2; tentatively, D is TRBD1 (6 bases). Trimming removed 2 bases at V and 8 bases at J, with 21 bases between. The CDR3 extends over 16 amino acids. In germline, CDR1 is PRHDT, CDR2 FYEKMQ (reference sequence). CDR3 in DNA: TGTGCCAGCAGCTTATCCCAACGAGGCAGGGGTGGAGGCTACACCTTC. Residues: CASSLSQRGRGGGYTF.

This clonotype was counted many times. V is TRBV11-2 and J is TRBJ2-5; no reliable D call. The germline V gene has CDR1 SGHAT and CDR2 FQNNGV. The CDR3 runs 14 residues. The ends were cut back, 3 bases at V and 6 bases at J, with 14 bases in the middle. The CDR3 region is CASSFSVLGKTQYF. DNA for the CDR3: TGTGCCAGCAGCTTTTCGGTCCTGGGGAAGACCCAGTACTTC.

Only a few counts were recorded for this clonotype. The J gene is TRBJ2-2, the V gene TRBV5-1; either TRBD1 or TRBD2 may supply D (5 bases each). The length of the CDR3 is 14 residues. CDR1 is SGHRS, CDR2 YFSETQ, per germline. Trimming removed 2 bases at V and 6 bases at J, with 11 bases between. CDR3 DNA sequence: TGCGCCAGCAGCTTTGGGACGGCCCCCGGGGAGCTGTTTTTT. Translation gives CASSFGTAPGELFF. Combining the CDR3 with reference TRBV5-1 and TRBJ2-2 gives the whole variable domain KAGVTQTPRYLIKTRGQQVTLSCSPISGHRSVSWYQQTPGQGLQFLFEYFSETQRNKGNFPGRFSGRQFSNSRSEMNVSTLELGDSALYLCASSFGTAPGELFFGEGSRLTVL.

This clonotype was detected ten times or more. For the CDR3, the DNA is TGTGCCAGCAGTTTCAGGGGGCGTGTAGATACGCAGTATTTT. Translation gives CASSFRGRVDTQYF. The chain couples TRBV27 to TRBJ2-3, with 8 bases identical to TRBD1. CDR3 length equals 14 residues. Germline CDR1 MNHEY, CDR2 SMNVEV (reference sequence). V lost 3 bases and J lost 5; bases outside the gene matches: 4.

CDR3 in amino acids: CASSAGTGGETQYF. The CDR3, as DNA: TGCGCCAGCAGCGCCGGGACAGGGGGCGAGACCCAGTACTTC. This chain joins TRBV5-1 and TRBJ2-5; the match to TRBD1 covers 12 bases. V was pared by 4 bases and J by 5 bases, with 3 bases of the junction left unmatched. Germline V lookup: CDR1 SGHRS, CDR2 YFSETQ. CDR3 size: 14 residues.

This clonotype was detected ten times or more. The genes are TRBV7-3 and TRBJ1-4; 12 bases line up with TRBD1. Germline CDR1 and CDR2: SGHTA and FQGTGA. This CDR3 is 20 amino acids long. V trimming: 1 base; J trimming: 5 bases; junction bases outside the gene matches: 14. CDR3 amino acids: CASSLRWSGTGGRRNEKLFF. CDR3 in DNA: TGTGCCAGCAGCTTAAGATGGTCCGGGACAGGGGGCAGGAGAAATGAAAAACTGTTTTTT.

Regarding this clonotype: The junction does not match germline at one end; this may be a read error. CDR3 region: CATSSAGQNLYYNSPLHF. The CDR3 coding sequence is TGTGCCACCAGTTCGGCGGGACAGAACCTTTATTATAATTCACCCCTCCACTTT. The chain employs TRBV28 and TRBJ1-6; 7 bases agree with TRBD1. There are 18 residues in the CDR3. The V gene's germline CDR1 is MDHEN and CDR2 SYDVKM.

This clonotype was detected only a few times. This rearrangement joins TRBV6-2 or TRBV6-3 to TRBJ2-1; 10 positions agree with TRBD2. The V gene's germline CDR1 is MNHEY and CDR2 SVGEGT. This CDR3 spans 18 amino acids. Trimming took 7 bases from V and 5 from J; bases not matched to a gene: 17. CDR3 DNA sequence: TGTGCCAGCAACAGTAACAGGGTAACTAGCGGGAAACACAATGAGCAGTTCTTC. Amino acids: CASNSNRVTSGKHNEQFF.

The chain has TRBV5-1 and TRBJ2-7; 11 bases match TRBD2. The V gene end was trimmed by 2 bases and the J gene end by 4 bases; junction bases not matched to a gene: 5. The CDR3 totals 15 residues. CDR1 and CDR2 from the germline V gene are SGHRS and YFSETQ. This chain's CDR3 is CASSFSGREPYEQYF. CDR3 coding DNA: TGCGCCAGCAGCTTTAGCGGGAGGGAACCTTACGAGCAGTACTTC. Using reference TRBV5-1 and TRBJ2-7 for the parts outside the CDR3, the full variable domain is KAGVTQTPRYLIKTRGQQVTLSCSPISGHRSVSWYQQTPGQGLQFLFEYFSETQRNKGNFPGRFSGRQFSNSRSEMNVSTLELGDSALYLCASSFSGREPYEQYFGPGTRLTVT.

This clonotype was counted many times. The gene calls are TRBV30 and TRBJ1-1; D may be TRBD1 (5 bases). This CDR3 is built from 13 residues. V was pared by 6 bases and J by 0 bases, with 11 bases between. Germline CDR1 and CDR2: GTSNPN and SVGIG (reference sequence). This chain's CDR3 is CACSDSMNTEAFF. DNA of the CDR3: TGTGCCTGTTCCGACAGTATGAACACTGAAGCTTTCTTT. The full variable domain, its missing parts supplied by reference TRBV30 and TRBJ1-1, is SQTIHQWPATLVQPVGSPLSLECTVEGTSNPNLYWYRQAAGRGLQLLFYSVGIGQISSEVPQNLSASRPQDRQFILSSKKLLLSDSGFYLCACSDSMNTEAFFGQGTRLTVV.

The table lists this clonotype with many counts. This chain uses TRBV27 with TRBJ1-2, with TRBD1 matching over 10 bases. The germline V gene encodes CDR1 MNHEY and CDR2 SMNVEV (reference sequence). V lost 2 bases, J lost 4 bases, and 4 bases stayed unmatched. The CDR3 covers 15 residues. This CDR3 is CASSLVGDRGYGYTF. CDR3 sequence (DNA): TGTGCCAGCAGTTTAGTGGGGGACAGGGGCTATGGCTACACCTTC.

The V call is TRBV30, the J call TRBJ2-7; 8 nucleotides agree with TRBD1. The CDR3 has 17 amino acids. Germline-derived CDR1 and CDR2 are GTSNPN and SVGIG (reference sequence). Trimming removed 6 bases from V and 3 bases from J; junction bases left unmatched: 19. CDR3 coding DNA: TGTGCCTGCTTGAATGGGGACAGGAAATTCCCCGACTACGAGCAGTACTTC. It codes for CACLNGDRKFPDYEQYF.

The chain couples TRBV28 to TRBJ2-6, with no clear D. Trimming pared 5 bases from V and 1 base from J, leaving 12 bases between. The V gene's germline CDR1 is MDHEN and CDR2 SYDVKM. The CDR3 is 16 residues long. CDR3 sequence (DNA): TGTGCCAGCAGTCCCCCCACCCGGTCTGGGGCCAACGTCCTGACTTTC. Translated, it gives CASSPPTRSGANVLTF. Looking up the rest from reference TRBV28 and TRBJ2-6 gives the full variable domain: DVKVTQSSRYLVKRTGEKVFLECVQDMDHENMFWYRQDPGLGLRLIYFSYDVKMKEKGDIPEGYSVSREKKERFSLILESASTNQTSMYLCASSPPTRSGANVLTFGAGSRLTVL.

This clonotype was seen many times. The chain links TRBV6-1 to TRBJ2-7; 7 bases align to TRBD2. The V gene's germline CDR1 is MNHNS and CDR2 SASEGT. With V trimmed by 1 base and J by 0 bases, 3 bases remained unmatched. The CDR3 has 15 amino acids. The CDR3 DNA is TGTGCCAGCAGTGAAGGGGGCGGGAGCTCCTACGAGCAGTACTTC. Amino acids: CASSEGGGSSYEQYF.

This clonotype appeared a few times. The rearrangement links TRBV27 to TRBJ1-4, with a tentative D call TRBD1 (6 bases). Germline assignment: CDR1 MNHEY and CDR2 SMNVEV (reference sequence). V dropped 6 bases and J dropped 11 bases, with 16 bases sitting between them. The CDR3 has 13 amino acids. CDR3: CASRRTAAGKLFF. CDR3 nucleotides: TGTGCCAGCAGACGGACAGCGGCCGGGAAACTGTTTTTT.

This clonotype was observed a handful of times. The conserved closing phenylalanine or tryptophan is absent in this CDR3, likely reflecting a read error. The chain uses TRBV28 and TRBJ1-5; weak D call: TRBD1 (6 bases). Trimming cost V 5 bases and J 0 bases, with 14 bases left between them. The germline V gene has CDR1 MDHEN and CDR2 SYDVKM. This CDR3 is built from 16 residues. This CDR3 reads CASSPTTGSSNQPQHS. The CDR3 coding sequence is TGTGCCAGCAGTCCCACGACAGGTAGTAGCAATCAGCCCCAGCATTCT.

The chain uses TRBV6-2 or TRBV6-3 and TRBJ1-2, with TRBD1 matching 7 bases. CDR3 length: 13 amino acids. Germline assignment: CDR1 MNHEY and CDR2 SVGEGT. V lost 6 bases, J lost 4 bases, and 5 bases stayed unmatched. CDR3: CASSNRGIYGYTF. CDR3 nucleotides: TGTGCCAGCAGCAACAGGGGAATCTATGGCTACACCTTC.

This clonotype was seen more than once but under ten times. This chain uses TRBV9 with TRBJ1-3, with D tentatively TRBD1 (6 bases). This CDR3 region has 15 residues. The V gene's germline CDR1 is SGDLS and CDR2 YYNGEE. V lost 4 bases, J lost 2 bases, and 13 bases lay in between. The CDR3 reads CASSQNRVPGNTIYF. DNA of the CDR3: TGTGCCAGCAGCCAAAACAGGGTCCCTGGAAACACCATATATTTT.